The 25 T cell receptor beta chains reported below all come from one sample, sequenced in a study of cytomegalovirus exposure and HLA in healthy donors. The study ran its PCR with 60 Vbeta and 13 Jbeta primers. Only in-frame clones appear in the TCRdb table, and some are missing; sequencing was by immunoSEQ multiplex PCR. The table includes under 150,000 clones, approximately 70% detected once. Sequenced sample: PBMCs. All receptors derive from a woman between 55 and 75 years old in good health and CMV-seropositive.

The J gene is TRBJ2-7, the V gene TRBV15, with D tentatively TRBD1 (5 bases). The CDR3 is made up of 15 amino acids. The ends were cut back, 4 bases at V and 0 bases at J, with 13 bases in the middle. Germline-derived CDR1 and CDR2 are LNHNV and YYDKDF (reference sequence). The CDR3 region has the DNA TGTGCCACCAGCAAAACTCAGGGTCCCTCCTACGAGCAGTACTTC. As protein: CATSKTQGPSYEQYF. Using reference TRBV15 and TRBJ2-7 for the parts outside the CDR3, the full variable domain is DAMVIQNPRYQVTQFGKPVTLSCSQTLNHNVMYWYQQKSSQAPKLLFHYYDKDFNNEADTPDNFQSRRPNTSFCFLDIRSPGLGDTAMYLCATSKTQGPSYEQYFGPGTRLTVT.

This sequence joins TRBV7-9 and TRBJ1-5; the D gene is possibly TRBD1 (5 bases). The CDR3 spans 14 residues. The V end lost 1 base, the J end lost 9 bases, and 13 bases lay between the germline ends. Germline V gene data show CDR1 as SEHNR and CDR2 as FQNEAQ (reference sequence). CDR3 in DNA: TGTGCCAGCAGCTTAGGGGACTCGCGGGGGCCCCAGCATTTT. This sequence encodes CASSLGDSRGPQHF.

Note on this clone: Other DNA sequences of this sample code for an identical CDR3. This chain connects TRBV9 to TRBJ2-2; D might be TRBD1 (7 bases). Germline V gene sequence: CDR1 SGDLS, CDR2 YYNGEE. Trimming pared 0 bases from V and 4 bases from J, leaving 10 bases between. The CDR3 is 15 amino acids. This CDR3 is CASSVAGGPTGELFF. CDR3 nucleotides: TGTGCCAGCAGCGTAGCAGGGGGGCCCACCGGGGAGCTGTTTTTT.

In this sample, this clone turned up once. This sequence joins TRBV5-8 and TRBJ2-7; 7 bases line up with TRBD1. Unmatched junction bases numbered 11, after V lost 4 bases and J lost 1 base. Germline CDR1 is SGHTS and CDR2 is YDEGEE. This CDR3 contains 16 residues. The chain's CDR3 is CASSPGTVLRSYEQYF. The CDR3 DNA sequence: TGTGCCAGCAGCCCCGGGACAGTCCTCCGTTCCTACGAGCAGTACTTC.

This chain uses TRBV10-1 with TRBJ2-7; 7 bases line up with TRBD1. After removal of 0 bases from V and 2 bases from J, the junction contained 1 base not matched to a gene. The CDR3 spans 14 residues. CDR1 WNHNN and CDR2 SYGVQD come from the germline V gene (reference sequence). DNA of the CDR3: TGCGCCAGCAGTGAGTCGACAGGGACCTACGAGCAGTACTTC. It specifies CASSESTGTYEQYF.

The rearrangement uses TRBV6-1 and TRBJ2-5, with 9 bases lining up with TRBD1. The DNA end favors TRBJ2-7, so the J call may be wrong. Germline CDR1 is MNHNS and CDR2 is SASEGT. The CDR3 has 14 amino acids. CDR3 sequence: CASREGQGSYEQYF. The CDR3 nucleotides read TGTGCCAGCAGGGAGGGACAGGGATCCTACGAGCAGTACTTC.

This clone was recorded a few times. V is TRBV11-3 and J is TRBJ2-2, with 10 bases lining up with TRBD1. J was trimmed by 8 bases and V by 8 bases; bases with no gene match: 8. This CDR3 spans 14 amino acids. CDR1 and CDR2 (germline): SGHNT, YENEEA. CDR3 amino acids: CASGMTGGLGELFF. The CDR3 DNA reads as TGTGCCAGCGGTATGACAGGGGGCTTAGGGGAGCTGTTTTTT.

CDR3 nucleotides: TGTGCCAGCAGCTTCTCTGGAGGGGGCACAGATACGCAGTATTTT. Encoded protein: CASSFSGGGTDTQYF. The chain links TRBV7-3 to TRBJ2-3, with a possible D match to TRBD2 (6 bases). The ends were cut back, 3 bases at V and 1 base at J, with 11 bases in the middle. Germline CDR1 SGHTA, CDR2 FQGTGA. CDR3 length: 15 residues.

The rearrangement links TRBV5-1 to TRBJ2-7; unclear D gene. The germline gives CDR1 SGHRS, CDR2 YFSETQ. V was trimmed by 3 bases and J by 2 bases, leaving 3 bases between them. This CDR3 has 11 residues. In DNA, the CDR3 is TGCGCCAGCAGCTCAGCCTACGAGCAGTACTTC. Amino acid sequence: CASSSAYEQYF.

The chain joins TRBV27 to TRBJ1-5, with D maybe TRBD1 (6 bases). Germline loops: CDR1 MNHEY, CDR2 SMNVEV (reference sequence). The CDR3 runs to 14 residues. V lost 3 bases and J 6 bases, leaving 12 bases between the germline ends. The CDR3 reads CASSFNRGSQPQHF. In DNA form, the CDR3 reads TGTGCCAGCAGTTTCAATAGGGGGAGTCAGCCCCAGCATTTT.

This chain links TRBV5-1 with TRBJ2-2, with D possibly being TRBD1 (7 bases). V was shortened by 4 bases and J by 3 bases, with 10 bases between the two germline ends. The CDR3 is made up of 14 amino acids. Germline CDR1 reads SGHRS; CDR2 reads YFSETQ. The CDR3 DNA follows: TGCGCCAGCAGCAGGAGGGGGCACACCGGGGAGCTGTTTTTT. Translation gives CASSRRGHTGELFF. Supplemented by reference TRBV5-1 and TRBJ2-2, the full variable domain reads KAGVTQTPRYLIKTRGQQVTLSCSPISGHRSVSWYQQTPGQGLQFLFEYFSETQRNKGNFPGRFSGRQFSNSRSEMNVSTLELGDSALYLCASSRRGHTGELFFGEGSRLTVL.

The CDR3, as DNA: TGTGCCAGCAGTTGGACAGCCCTCGATGGCTACACCTTC. As protein: CASSWTALDGYTF. This sequence joins TRBV2 and TRBJ1-2; D is possibly TRBD1 (6 bases). Germline V CDR1 and CDR2: SNHLY, FYNNEI. The length of the CDR3 is 13 residues. Between the trimmed V and J ends, which lost 5 bases and 6 bases, there was a span of 13 bases.

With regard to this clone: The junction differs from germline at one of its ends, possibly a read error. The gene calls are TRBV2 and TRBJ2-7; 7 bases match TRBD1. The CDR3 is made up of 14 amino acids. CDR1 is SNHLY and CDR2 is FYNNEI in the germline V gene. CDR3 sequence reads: CASTNPLGRGQANF. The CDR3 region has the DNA TGTGCCAGCACCAACCCGTTAGGAAGAGGACAGGCTAACTTC.

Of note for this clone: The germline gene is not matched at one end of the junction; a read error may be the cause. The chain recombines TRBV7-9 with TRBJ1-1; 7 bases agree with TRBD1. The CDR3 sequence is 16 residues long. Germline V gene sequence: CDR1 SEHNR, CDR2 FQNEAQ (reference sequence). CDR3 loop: CSSSLGRQGMDTEAFF. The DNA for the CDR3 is TGTTCCAGCAGCTTAGGGCGACAGGGTATGGACACTGAAGCTTTCTTT.

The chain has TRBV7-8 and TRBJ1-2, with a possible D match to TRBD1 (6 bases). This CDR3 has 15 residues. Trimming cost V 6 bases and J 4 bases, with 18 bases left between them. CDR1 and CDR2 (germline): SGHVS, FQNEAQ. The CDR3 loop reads CASRATGTLSYGYTF. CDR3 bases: TGTGCCAGCAGAGCCACCGGGACATTATCCTATGGCTACACCTTC.

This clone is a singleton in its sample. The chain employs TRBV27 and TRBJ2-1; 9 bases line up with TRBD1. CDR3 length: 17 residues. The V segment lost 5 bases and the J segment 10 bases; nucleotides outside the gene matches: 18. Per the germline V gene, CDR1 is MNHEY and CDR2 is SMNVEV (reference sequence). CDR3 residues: CASSREGVGDRENEQFF. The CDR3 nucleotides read TGTGCCAGCAGTCGAGAAGGGGTTGGGGACAGGGAAAACGAGCAGTTCTTC.

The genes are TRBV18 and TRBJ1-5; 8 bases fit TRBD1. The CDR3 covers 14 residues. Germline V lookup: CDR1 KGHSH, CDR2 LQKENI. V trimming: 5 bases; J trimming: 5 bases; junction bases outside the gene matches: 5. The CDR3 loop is CASSLGQGDQPQHF. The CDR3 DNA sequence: TGTGCCAGCTCATTAGGACAGGGAGATCAGCCCCAGCATTTT.

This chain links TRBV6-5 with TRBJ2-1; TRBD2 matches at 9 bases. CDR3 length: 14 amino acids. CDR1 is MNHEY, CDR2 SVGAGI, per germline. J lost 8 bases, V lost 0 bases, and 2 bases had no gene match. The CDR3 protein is CASSYSAGGDEQFF. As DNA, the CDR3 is TGTGCCAGCAGTTACTCCGCGGGGGGGGATGAGCAGTTCTTC.

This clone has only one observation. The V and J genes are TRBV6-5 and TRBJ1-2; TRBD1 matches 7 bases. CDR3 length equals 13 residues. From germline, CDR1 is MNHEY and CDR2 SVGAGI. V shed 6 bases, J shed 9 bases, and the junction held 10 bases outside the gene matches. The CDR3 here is CASSLNRGRSYTF. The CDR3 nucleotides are TGTGCCAGCAGCCTGAACAGGGGAAGGAGCTACACCTTC.

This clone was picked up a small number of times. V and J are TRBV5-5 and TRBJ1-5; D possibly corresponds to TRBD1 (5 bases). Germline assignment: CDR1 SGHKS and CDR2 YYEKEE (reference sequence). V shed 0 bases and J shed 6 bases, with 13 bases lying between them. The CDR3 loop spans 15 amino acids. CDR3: CASSLEWGGIQPQHF. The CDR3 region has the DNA TGTGCCAGCAGCTTGGAATGGGGGGGGATTCAGCCCCAGCATTTT.

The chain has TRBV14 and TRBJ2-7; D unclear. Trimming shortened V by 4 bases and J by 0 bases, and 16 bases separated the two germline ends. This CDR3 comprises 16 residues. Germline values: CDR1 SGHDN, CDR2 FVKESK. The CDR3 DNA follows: TGTGCCAGCAGCCCCTCCCTGAGAGTGTTCTCCTACGAGCAGTACTTC. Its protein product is CASSPSLRVFSYEQYF.

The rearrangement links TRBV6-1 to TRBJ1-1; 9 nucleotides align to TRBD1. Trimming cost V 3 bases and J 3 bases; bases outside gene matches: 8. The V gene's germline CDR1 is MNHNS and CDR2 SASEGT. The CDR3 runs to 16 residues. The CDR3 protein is CASSEPDRGVYTEAFF. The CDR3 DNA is TGTGCCAGCAGTGAGCCGGACAGGGGCGTGTACACTGAAGCTTTCTTT.

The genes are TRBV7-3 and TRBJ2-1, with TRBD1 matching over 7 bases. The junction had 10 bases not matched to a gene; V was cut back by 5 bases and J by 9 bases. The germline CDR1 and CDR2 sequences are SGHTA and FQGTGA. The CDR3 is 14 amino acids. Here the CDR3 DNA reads TGTGCCAGCAGCCCCTCCCACAGGGGAGTTGAGCAGTTCTTC. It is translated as CASSPSHRGVEQFF. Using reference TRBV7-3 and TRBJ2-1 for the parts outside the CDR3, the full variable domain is GAGVSQTPSNKVTEKGKYVELRCDPISGHTALYWYRQSLGQGPEFLIYFQGTGAADDSGLPNDRFFAVRPEGSVSTLKIQRTERGDSAVYLCASSPSHRGVEQFFGPGTRLTVL.

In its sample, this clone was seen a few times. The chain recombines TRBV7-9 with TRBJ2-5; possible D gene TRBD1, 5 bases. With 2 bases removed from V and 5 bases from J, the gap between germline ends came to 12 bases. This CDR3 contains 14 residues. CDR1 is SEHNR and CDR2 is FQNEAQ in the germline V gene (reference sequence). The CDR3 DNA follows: TGTGCCAGCAGCTTAACAGGCAGAGAGGAGACCCAGTACTTC. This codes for CASSLTGREETQYF.

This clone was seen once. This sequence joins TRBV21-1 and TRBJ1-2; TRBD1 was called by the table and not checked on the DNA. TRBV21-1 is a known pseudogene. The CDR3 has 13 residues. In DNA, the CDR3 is TGTGCCAGCAGCCAAGGGACAGCCTATGGCTACACCTTC. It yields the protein CASSQGTAYGYTF.